These T cell receptor beta chains were read from a single sample in a study of T cell repertoires in cytomegalovirus infection. TCRdb passed the reads through MiXCR, listing each CDR3 protein once. The sample comprises approximately 200,000 distinct CDR3 sequences, roughly 28% of which are singletons, and 30% to 35% rests with the top ten. The material sequenced was PBMCs. These receptors came from a human donor in good health (CMV status not recorded). Some clones in this sample may be carry-over from other donors' samples. Each CDR3 is given with its conserved first and last residue.

J	V	CDR3
TRBJ1-1	TRBV7-9	CASSFDWPENTEAFF
TRBJ2-7	TRBV19	CASSTPVGYEQYF
TRBJ2-2	TRBV7-2	CASSGQPNTGELFF
TRBJ2-1	TRBV9	CASSVDESYNEQFF
TRBJ2-7	TRBV2	CASRGGGKAYEQYF
TRBJ2-3	TRBV7-2	CAGSGGPTDTQYF
TRBJ1-1	TRBV10-3	CAIKGVGGNTEAFF
TRBJ1-5	TRBV15	CVTRKRSGYQPQHF
TRBJ1-2	TRBV25-1	CASSEGLNYGYTF
TRBJ1-1	TRBV12-3/TRBV12-4	CASSLRESTEAFF
TRBJ2-7	TRBV6-2/TRBV6-3	CASSPRPTQTAEQYF
TRBJ1-2	TRBV7-2	CASSFPAGEGKPYGYTF
TRBJ1-2	TRBV2	CASRLGQESYRYTF
TRBJ2-3	TRBV5-1	CASSSEGTSTDTQYF
TRBJ2-1	TRBV29-1	CSALNPLAVLNNEQFF
TRBJ2-2	TRBV6-2/TRBV6-3	CASRGPESRGTGELFF
TRBJ1-2	TRBV28	CASQQHTGVRGYGYTF
TRBJ2-7	TRBV7-8	CASSPLVSVSYEQYF
TRBJ1-1	TRBV27	CASTPRGLLNTEAFF
TRBJ1-2	TRBV20-1	CSARDPDRGNGYTF
TRBJ2-1	TRBV20-1	CSARDDRGSYNEQFF
TRBJ1-1	TRBV6-6	CASTRTEKAFF
TRBJ1-5	TRBV6-6	CASSYPGTGNGQPQHF
TRBJ2-7	TRBV5-4	CASSPKGGGTGRYEQYF
TRBJ2-6	TRBV10-3	CAISPGGAGANVLTF
TRBJ1-1	TRBV6-6	CASSYATEGGTEAFF
TRBJ1-2	TRBV7-2	CASSRSVGAGYGYTF
TRBJ2-7	TRBV19	CASSPAGTETTYEQYF
TRBJ2-7	TRBV5-5	CASTGFGQGYEQYF
TRBJ1-4	TRBV2	CASSDGTGLNEKLFF
TRBJ2-7	TRBV12-3/TRBV12-4	CASRRTIGEQYF
TRBJ1-4	TRBV5-5	CASSLGHSNEKLFF
TRBJ2-7	TRBV7-2	CASSLNRVYEQYF
TRBJ1-1	TRBV20-1	CSARSGIWNTEAFF
TRBJ2-7	TRBV12-3/TRBV12-4	CASSFRGNEQYF
TRBJ2-1	TRBV7-2	CASSPTSGMGRSEQFF
TRBJ1-1	TRBV7-2	CASSSYRGGRKNTEAFF
TRBJ1-2	TRBV6-2/TRBV6-3	CASSRTMNYGYTF
TRBJ2-2	TRBV7-3	CASSPTVTGELFF
TRBJ1-1	TRBV6-2/TRBV6-3	CASSLLRSGDRGTEAFF
TRBJ2-5	TRBV6-6	CASSSLFQETQYF
TRBJ2-3	TRBV6-2/TRBV6-3	CASSSGTSGGPDTQYF
TRBJ1-1	TRBV11-1	CASSLEEIQNTEAFF
TRBJ2-3	TRBV7-9	CASSLGTTDTDTQYF
TRBJ2-7	TRBV28	CASTTPGEQYF
TRBJ1-1	TRBV5-1	CASSLEVWDTEAFF
TRBJ1-1	TRBV2	CASSARLQEAGTEAFF
TRBJ2-5	TRBV11-2	CASSLGSRTGETQYF
TRBJ1-2	TRBV7-2	CASSLGGRGNYGYTF